This T cell receptor beta chain was recovered during a study of identical twins. In TCRdb, the 5' RACE reads were re-called with MiXCR into one record per CDR3 protein. The table lists just under 650,000 distinct CDR3 sequences, 7.1% of them singletons. Only healthy Caucasians were enrolled as donors. As to this clonotype: What it recognizes is unknown.

Regarding the study as a whole: Within cord blood, abundant beta clonotypes carried fewer insertions, but memory repertoires showed no such trend. Part of the zero-insertion signal could reflect confounding by invariant MAIT and iNKT cells.

The V gene lost 6 bases and the J gene lost 9 bases, with 19 bases spanning the gap. This CDR3 spans 14 amino acids. Germline CDR1 and CDR2: MNHEY and SMNVEV (reference sequence). The sample also formed part of further work on yellow fever vaccine responses in identical twins.

The chain has TRBV27 and TRBJ2-3; the D gene could be TRBD1 or TRBD2 (6 bases each). This clonotype originated in a woman aged 18-30 years in good health. Sequences were obtained from PBMCs. CDR3 DNA sequence: TGTGCCAGCAGCCCCGGGGGCAGGGCAGGGACGCAGTATTTT. Its protein product is CASSPGGRAGTQYF.